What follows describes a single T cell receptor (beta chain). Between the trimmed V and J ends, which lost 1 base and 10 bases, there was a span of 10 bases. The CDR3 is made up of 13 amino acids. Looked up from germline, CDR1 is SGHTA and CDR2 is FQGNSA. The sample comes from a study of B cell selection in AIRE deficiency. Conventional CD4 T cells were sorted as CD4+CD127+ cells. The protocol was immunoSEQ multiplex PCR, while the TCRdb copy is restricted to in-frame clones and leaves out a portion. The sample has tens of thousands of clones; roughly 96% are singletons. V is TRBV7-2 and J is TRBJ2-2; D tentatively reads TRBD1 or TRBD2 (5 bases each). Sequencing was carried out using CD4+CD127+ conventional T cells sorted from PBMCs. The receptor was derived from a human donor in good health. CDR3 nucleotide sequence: TGTGCCAGCAGCTTAGTGGCAGGGACGGAGCTGTTTTTT. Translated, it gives CASSLVAGTELFF.